The entry below gives a single T cell receptor (beta chain) sequence along with its context. Its antigen is as yet unknown. This record comes from a study of tumor and adjacent non-tumor tissue in lung cancer. Regarding the study as a whole: Shorter survival was associated with higher TCR diversity in tumors.

The CDR3 totals 15 residues. Germline assignment: CDR1 SGHAT and CDR2 FQNNGV. A modified ARM-PCR protocol with three rounds of nested PCR amplified TCRbeta. Using its own MiXCR run on the multiplex PCR reads, TCRdb lists one record per CDR3 protein. The top ten hold around 14% of the sample, which has more than 70,000 distinct CDR3 sequences, about 61% seen once. No cell sorting was done before RNA was extracted from the tissue. The sequencing input was lung tumor tissue. This rearrangement joins TRBV11-2 to TRBJ2-7, with 10 bases aligning to TRBD2. The sequence was obtained from a man in his 70s with non-small cell lung cancer. The CDR3, as DNA: TGTACTAGCAGCTTAGATTTAGCGGGGGGCTCCGTTTGGTACTTC. Its protein product is CTSSLDLAGGSVWYF.